Below, one TCR beta chain is given with its context. This record belongs to a study of blood T cell repertoires in COVID-19. In the study overall: Some COVID-19 samples were acute and others convalescent; all came from the United States, Italy and Spain.

Only in-frame clones appear in the TCRdb table, and some are missing; sequencing was by immunoSEQ multiplex PCR. The sample consists of 110,000 to 150,000 clones, 70% to 85% of them appearing once. V dropped 4 bases and J dropped 0 bases, with 10 bases sitting between them. Germline V lookup: CDR1 MNHEY, CDR2 SVGAGI. The CDR3 runs 14 residues. The sequenced sample consisted of peripheral blood. The chain combines TRBV6-5 with TRBJ2-7, with no clear D. The TCR originated in a human donor in a cohort sampled during active COVID-19. The CDR3 DNA follows: TGTGCCAGCAGTTCTAGGCAGAGCTCCTACGAGCAGTACTTC. Amino acid sequence: CASSSRQSSYEQYF.